This T cell receptor beta chain was sequenced for a study of vaccination effects on CD4 cells after COVID-19. Sequencing was preceded by expansion of antigen-specific CD4+ T cells with viral peptide pools in the ViraFEST assay. A roughly ten-day culture period preceded the isolation of CD4+ T cells. This clone has more than one count but fewer than ten. Its target is unknown. The CDR3 is made up of 13 amino acids. Trimming took 9 bases from V and 1 from J, leaving 10 bases between them. From germline, CDR1 is SGHNT and CDR2 YYREEE (reference sequence). The table came from immunoSEQ multiplex PCR; TCRdb's copy has only in-frame clones and leaves some out. Altogether about 31,000 clones are present, approximately 68% being singletons, with the ten largest covering 25% to 30%.

The chain joins TRBV5-4 to TRBJ2-2, with a possible D match to TRBD2 (6 bases). The source was CD4+ T cells from PBMCs cultured with HCoV-229E spike peptides, collected before COVID-19 vaccination. This sequence was found in a human donor who received a COVID-19 vaccine. The CDR3 region has the DNA TGTGCCATGGTGGGAGGGAACACCGGGGAGCTGTTTTTT. Translation: CAMVGGNTGELFF.